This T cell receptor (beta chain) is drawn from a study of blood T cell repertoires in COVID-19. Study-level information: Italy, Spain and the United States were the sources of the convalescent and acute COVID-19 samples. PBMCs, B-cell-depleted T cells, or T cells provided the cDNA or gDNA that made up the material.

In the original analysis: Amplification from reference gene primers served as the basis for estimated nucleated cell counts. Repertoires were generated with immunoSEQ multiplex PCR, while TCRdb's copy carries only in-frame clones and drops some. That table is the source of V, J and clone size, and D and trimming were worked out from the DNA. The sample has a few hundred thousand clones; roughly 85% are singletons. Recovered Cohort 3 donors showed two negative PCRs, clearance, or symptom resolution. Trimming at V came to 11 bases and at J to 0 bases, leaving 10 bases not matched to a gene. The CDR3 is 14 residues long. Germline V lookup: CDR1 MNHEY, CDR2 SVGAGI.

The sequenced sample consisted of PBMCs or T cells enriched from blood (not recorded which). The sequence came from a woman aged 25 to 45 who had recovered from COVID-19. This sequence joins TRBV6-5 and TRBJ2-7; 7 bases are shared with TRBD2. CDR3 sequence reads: CAEGGVASSYEQYF. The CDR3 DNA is TGTGCCGAGGGAGGGGTAGCGAGCTCCTACGAGCAGTACTTC.